A single sample is the source of the 15 T cell receptor beta chains below, sequenced in a study of cytomegalovirus exposure and HLA in healthy donors. Primers included in the PCR were 60 Vbeta and 13 Jbeta primers. Method: immunoSEQ multiplex PCR; TCRdb's copy keeps in-frame clones and lacks some. This sample carries more than 140,000 clones, almost 85% of them seen once, and the ten largest clones take about 5.2%. Sequenced sample: PBMCs. Receptors originate from a man aged 25-45 years in good health and CMV-seropositive.

The V gene is TRBV9, the J gene TRBJ2-3; D remains ambiguous. The V gene's germline CDR1 is SGDLS and CDR2 YYNGEE. Trimming shortened V by 0 bases and J by 5 bases, and 4 bases separated the two germline ends. This CDR3 region has 12 residues. This CDR3 is CASSVALDTQYF. The CDR3 nucleotides are TGTGCCAGCAGCGTAGCCCTAGATACGCAGTATTTT.

This clone was found once. The rearrangement joins TRBV9 to TRBJ2-3; 7 nucleotides match TRBD1. There are 17 residues in the CDR3. The V segment lost 4 bases and the J segment 1 base; nucleotides outside the gene matches: 12. CDR1 and CDR2 from the germline V gene are SGDLS and YYNGEE. In DNA form, the CDR3 reads TGTGCCAGCAGCATCATAGGGGGCCCCATGGGCACAGATACGCAGTATTTT. It yields the protein CASSIIGGPMGTDTQYF.

The gene calls are TRBV7-2 and TRBJ2-7, with 9 bases that match TRBD2. Germline-derived CDR1 and CDR2 are SGHTA and FQGNSA. The CDR3 spans 15 residues. Losses at the gene ends were 4 bases for V and 5 bases for J; bases not matched to a gene: 9. CDR3 in amino acids: CASSSIAGVVHEQYF. In nucleotides, the CDR3 is TGTGCCAGCAGCTCGATAGCGGGAGTGGTCCACGAGCAGTACTTC.

The chain links TRBV28 to TRBJ1-2; no clear D. Per germline, CDR1 MDHEN and CDR2 SYDVKM. The CDR3 contains 11 residues. Trimming removed 5 bases at V and 5 bases at J, with 6 bases between. CDR3 protein: CASSREYGYTF. DNA for the CDR3: TGTGCCAGCAGTCGCGAGTATGGCTACACCTTC.

This rearrangement joins TRBV28 to TRBJ2-1; 11 positions agree with TRBD2. The V and J ends lost 3 bases and 4 bases, in that order; junction bases with no gene match: 5. The germline V gene has CDR1 MDHEN and CDR2 SYDVKM. This CDR3 region has 16 residues. CDR3 sequence reads: CASSFSSGGTYNEQFF. CDR3 DNA sequence: TGTGCCAGCAGTTTCTCTAGCGGGGGGACGTACAATGAGCAGTTCTTC.

The V gene is TRBV4-1, the J gene TRBJ2-1, with 13 bases aligning to TRBD2. Losses at the gene ends were 4 bases for V and 7 bases for J; bases not matched to a gene: 7. The germline V gene encodes CDR1 MGHRA and CDR2 YSYEKL. CDR3 length: 16 amino acids. The CDR3, as DNA: TGCGCCAGCAGCCCAAGACTAGCGGGGGGAAAAAATGAGCAGTTCTTC. Translating gives CASSPRLAGGKNEQFF.

This clone appeared once. This chain connects TRBV7-9 to TRBJ2-2; TRBD1 aligns across 7 bases. Losses at the gene ends were 3 bases for V and 4 bases for J; bases not matched to a gene: 8. Germline CDR1 is SEHNR and CDR2 is FQNEAQ (reference sequence). The length of the CDR3 is 16 residues. CDR3 protein: CASSLSGTATTGELFF. The CDR3 DNA follows: TGTGCCAGCAGCTTGTCCGGGACAGCGACCACCGGGGAGCTGTTTTTT.

The V call is TRBV7-9, the J call TRBJ1-1; perhaps TRBD1 as D (5 bases). V gave up 0 bases and J gave up 0 bases, with 5 bases separating them. This CDR3 comprises 14 residues. Germline CDR1 and CDR2: SEHNR and FQNEAQ (reference sequence). CDR3 in DNA: TGTGCCAGCAGCTTAGCACAGGTGAACACTGAAGCTTTCTTT. This sequence encodes CASSLAQVNTEAFF. Complete variable domain (other parts from reference TRBV7-9 and TRBJ1-1): DTGVSQNPRHKITKRGQNVTFRCDPISEHNRLYWYRQTLGQGPEFLTYFQNEAQLEKSRLLSDRFSAERPKGSFSTLEIQRTEQGDSAMYLCASSLAQVNTEAFFGQGTRLTVV.

CDR3 amino acids: CASSFAWNEQFF. The CDR3 region has the DNA TGTGCCAGCAGCTTTGCGTGGAATGAGCAGTTCTTC. The chain uses TRBV5-8 and TRBJ2-1; no definite D call. Germline V gene lookup returns CDR1 SGHTS and CDR2 YDEGEE. V shed 2 bases and J shed 7 bases, with 7 bases lying between them. This CDR3 region has 12 residues. Supplemented by reference TRBV5-8 and TRBJ2-1, the full variable domain reads EAGVTQSPTHLIKTRGQQATLRCSPISGHTSVYWYQQALGLGLQFLLWYDEGEERNRGNFPPRFSGRQFPNYSSELNVNALELEDSALYLCASSFAWNEQFFGPGTRLTVL.

This clone was found a few times. The V and J genes are TRBV7-9 and TRBJ2-1, with TRBD2 matching over 11 bases. CDR1 SEHNR and CDR2 FQNEAQ come from the germline V gene (reference sequence). The CDR3 consists of 15 residues. Trimming cost V 5 bases and J 12 bases; bases outside gene matches: 12. CDR3 sequence (DNA): TGTGCCAGCAGCGCCCCCGGGACTAGCGGCTTAGTGCAGTTCTTC. Amino acids: CASSAPGTSGLVQFF.

Remarks on this clone: A read error may produce the germline difference seen at one junction end. The gene calls are TRBV28 and TRBJ2-7, with D maybe TRBD2 (5 bases). The CDR3 extends over 12 amino acids. Looked up from germline, CDR1 is MDHEN and CDR2 is SYDVKM. Here the CDR3 DNA reads TGTGCCAGCAGTTTAAGCGTGGGCTGGAGGAACTTC. Translating it yields CASSLSVGWRNF.

This chain uses TRBV19 with TRBJ2-7; D gene uncertain. V was shortened by 3 bases and J by 4 bases, with 16 bases between the two germline ends. The CDR3 is 15 residues long. The germline V gene has CDR1 LNHDA and CDR2 SQIVND (reference sequence). The CDR3 nucleotides are TGTGCCAGTAGTATGGAAGAAGGAGTGGTATACGAGCAGTACTTC. As protein: CASSMEEGVVYEQYF.

This clone was seen a handful of times. The V call is TRBV6-5, the J call TRBJ2-7; 13 positions match TRBD2. There are 15 residues in the CDR3. V lost 5 bases to trimming and J lost 4 bases; unmatched junction nucleotides: 5. CDR1 is MNHEY, CDR2 SVGAGI, per germline. The CDR3: CASSTGLAGSYEQYF. CDR3 sequence (DNA): TGTGCCAGCAGTACGGGACTAGCGGGGTCGTACGAGCAGTACTTC.

This chain uses TRBV6-6 with TRBJ1-3, with 7 bases matching TRBD1. There are 15 residues in the CDR3. The V gene's germline CDR1 is MNHNY and CDR2 SVGAGI (reference sequence). The V segment lost 6 bases and the J segment 2 bases; nucleotides outside the gene matches: 7. The CDR3: CASSPPRGTGNTIYF. Written as DNA, the CDR3 is TGTGCCAGCAGCCCTCCCAGGGGGACTGGAAACACCATATATTTT.

The chain carries TRBV11-2 and TRBJ2-1, with D possibly being TRBD2 (6 bases). The CDR3 has 14 amino acids. In germline, CDR1 is SGHAT, CDR2 FQNNGV. The V end lost 7 bases, the J end lost 6 bases, and 16 bases lay between the germline ends. The CDR3 is CASTLRLATNEQFF. CDR3 coding DNA: TGTGCCAGCACTCTCAGGCTAGCGACCAATGAGCAGTTCTTC.